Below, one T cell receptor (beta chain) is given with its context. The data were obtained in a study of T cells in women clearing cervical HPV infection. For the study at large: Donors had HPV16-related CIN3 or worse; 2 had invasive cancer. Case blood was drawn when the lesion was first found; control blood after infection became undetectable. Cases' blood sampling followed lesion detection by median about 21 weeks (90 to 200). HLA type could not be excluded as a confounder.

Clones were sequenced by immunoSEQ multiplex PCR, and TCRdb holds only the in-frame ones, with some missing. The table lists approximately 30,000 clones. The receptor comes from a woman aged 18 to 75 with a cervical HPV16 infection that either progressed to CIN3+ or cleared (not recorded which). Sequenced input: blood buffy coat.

Here the CDR3 reads CSARSPPGAGPYNEQFF. Partial CDR3 DNA: TGCAGTGCTAGGTCCCCCCCAGGAGCGGGGCCCTACAATGAG. V is TRBV20-1 and J is TRBJ2-1; 7 positions match TRBD2. Read sequence stops 3 residues before the CDR3 end, and the germline J gene provides the missing end. From germline, CDR1 is DFQATT and CDR2 SNEGSKA (reference sequence). This CDR3 has 17 amino acids. V dropped 3 bases and J dropped 2; count of bases not matched to a gene: 13.